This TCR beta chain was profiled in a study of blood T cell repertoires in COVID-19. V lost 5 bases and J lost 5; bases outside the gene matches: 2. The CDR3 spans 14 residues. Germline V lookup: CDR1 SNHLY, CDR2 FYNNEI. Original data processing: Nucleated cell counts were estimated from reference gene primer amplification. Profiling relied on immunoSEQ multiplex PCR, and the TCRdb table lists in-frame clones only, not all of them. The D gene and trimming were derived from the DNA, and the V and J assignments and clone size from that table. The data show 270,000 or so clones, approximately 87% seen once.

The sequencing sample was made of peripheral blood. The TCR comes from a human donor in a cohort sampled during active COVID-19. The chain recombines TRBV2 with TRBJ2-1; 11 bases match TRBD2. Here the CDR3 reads CASSTSGGNNEQFF. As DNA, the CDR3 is TGTGCCAGCAGTACTAGCGGGGGTAACAATGAGCAGTTCTTC.